This note documents a single T cell receptor (beta chain) sequence. What it binds is not known. This record comes from a study of cytotoxic CD8 clonotypes in ibrutinib-treated CLL. CDR1 is MNHEY and CDR2 is SVGAGI in the germline V gene. This CDR3 contains 14 residues. The V end was cut by 5 bases, the J end by 4 bases, with 14 bases between. Here immunoSEQ multiplex PCR was the method, and the copy in TCRdb shows in-frame clones only, minus some. The data show roughly 150,000 clones, over 65% seen once. The study, taken as a whole, reports: Whereas clonality rose at ibrutinib response, it declined toward baseline at progression.

The chain uses TRBV6-5 and TRBJ1-1; D is perhaps TRBD1 (5 bases). This specimen consisted of PBMCs, obtained after 12 months of ibrutinib treatment. This sequence originates from a human donor with chronic lymphocytic leukemia. CDR3 in DNA: TGTGCCAGCAGTCCGAATCCCGGGGCCACTGAAGCTTTCTTT. This translates into CASSPNPGATEAFF.